Presented here are 21 T cell receptor beta chains from one specimen sequenced in a study of blood T cell repertoires in COVID-19. TCRdb's table, derived via immunoSEQ multiplex PCR, lists solely in-frame clones and lacks some. Altogether a few hundred thousand clones are present, less than 90% being singletons, with the ten largest covering about 7%. Sequencing input: peripheral blood. These receptors were collected from a woman aged 55-69 years with COVID-19, enrolled during active disease.

This clone was observed a single time. The chain combines TRBV7-2 with TRBJ2-3, with 9 bases fitting TRBD2. The germline V gene has CDR1 SGHTA and CDR2 FQGNSA. CDR3 length equals 16 residues. With 2 bases clipped from V and 2 bases from J, the junction kept 5 bases outside the gene matches. CDR3 nucleotide sequence: TGTGCCAGCAGCTTACAGGCTAGCGGGGCCACAGATACGCAGTATTTT. This codes for CASSLQASGATDTQYF. Drawing the rest from reference TRBV7-2 and TRBJ2-3, the complete variable domain is GAGVSQSPSNKVTEKGKDVELRCDPISGHTALYWYRQSLGQGLEFLIYFQGNSAPDKSGLPSDRFSAERTGGSVSTLTIQRTQQEDSAVYLCASSLQASGATDTQYFGPGTRLTVL.

This sequence joins TRBV6-2 or TRBV6-3 and TRBJ2-3, with 10 bases lining up with TRBD1. CDR3 length equals 18 residues. V trimming: 5 bases; J trimming: 1 base; junction bases outside the gene matches: 12. Germline V gene data show CDR1 as MNHEY and CDR2 as SVGEGT. CDR3 protein: CASSRTPPGTGGTDTQYF. In DNA form, the CDR3 reads TGTGCCAGCAGTAGAACGCCTCCCGGGACAGGGGGCACAGATACGCAGTATTTT.

The chain recombines TRBV9 with TRBJ2-5, with 7 bases aligning to TRBD2. This CDR3 comprises 17 residues. Losses at the gene ends were 0 bases for V and 1 base for J; bases not matched to a gene: 9. The V gene's germline CDR1 is SGDLS and CDR2 YYNGEE. CDR3 sequence: CASSVGGSGFSQETQYF. The DNA for the CDR3 is TGTGCCAGCAGCGTAGGTGGTAGCGGGTTTTCCCAAGAGACCCAGTACTTC. Combining the CDR3 with reference TRBV9 and TRBJ2-5 gives the whole variable domain DSGVTQTPKHLITATGQRVTLRCSPRSGDLSVYWYQQSLDQGLQFLIQYYNGEERAKGNILERFSAQQFPDLHSELNLSSLELGDSALYFCASSVGGSGFSQETQYFGPGTRLLVL.

The J gene is TRBJ2-5, the V gene TRBV15, with D perhaps matching TRBD2 (5 bases). Trimming pared 0 bases from V and 2 bases from J, leaving 25 bases between. CDR1 and CDR2 (germline): LNHNV, YYDKDF (reference sequence). The length of the CDR3 is 20 residues. The CDR3 bases are TGTGCCACCAGCAGAGATGGATGGGAGAACCAGCGCGCGGCACAAGAGACCCAGTACTTC. Its translation: CATSRDGWENQRAAQETQYF. Full variable domain (outside the CDR3, taken from reference TRBV15 and TRBJ2-5): DAMVIQNPRYQVTQFGKPVTLSCSQTLNHNVMYWYQQKSSQAPKLLFHYYDKDFNNEADTPDNFQSRRPNTSFCFLDIRSPGLGDTAMYLCATSRDGWENQRAAQETQYFGPGTRLLVL.

The chain couples TRBV7-9 to TRBJ2-2, with TRBD1 matching 7 bases. V shed 1 base and J 5 bases; nucleotides not matched to a gene: 4. Germline CDR1 is SEHNR and CDR2 is FQNEAQ (reference sequence). This CDR3 has 15 residues. In DNA, the CDR3 is TGTGCCAGCAGCTTAGACAGGGGAGCAACCGGGGAGCTGTTTTTT. It specifies CASSLDRGATGELFF.

The chain employs TRBV30 and TRBJ2-6, with TRBD2 identical over 8 bases. J was trimmed by 2 bases and V by 5 bases; bases with no gene match: 29. There are 23 residues in the CDR3. CDR1 is GTSNPN and CDR2 is SVGIG in the germline V gene (reference sequence). The CDR3 region has the DNA TGTGCCTGGGATTCAGAAATAAATCTTAGTATCCCGGGGGGGCAAACTGGGGCCAACGTCCTGACTTTC. It is translated as CAWDSEINLSIPGGQTGANVLTF. Full variable domain (rest looked up from reference TRBV30 and TRBJ2-6): SQTIHQWPATLVQPVGSPLSLECTVEGTSNPNLYWYRQAAGRGLQLLFYSVGIGQISSEVPQNLSASRPQDRQFILSSKKLLLSDSGFYLCAWDSEINLSIPGGQTGANVLTFGAGSRLTVL.

The chain couples TRBV6-5 to TRBJ2-7, with D possibly TRBD1 on 6 matching bases. The CDR3 has 14 amino acids. The V and J ends lost 4 bases and 3 bases respectively, with 13 bases between them. Germline V gene sequence: CDR1 MNHEY, CDR2 SVGAGI. This chain's CDR3 is CASSSQGRHYEQYF. DNA of the CDR3: TGTGCCAGCAGTTCTCAGGGGCGACACTACGAGCAGTACTTC.

The chain links TRBV5-8 to TRBJ2-7, with TRBD2 matching over 7 bases. The CDR3 has 15 residues. Germline V lookup: CDR1 SGHTS, CDR2 YDEGEE. V lost 0 bases, J lost 3 bases, and 6 bases stayed unmatched. Written as DNA, the CDR3 is TGTGCCAGCAGCTTGGTGTGGGACTACCACTACGAGCAGTACTTC. It is translated as CASSLVWDYHYEQYF. Together with reference TRBV5-8 and TRBJ2-7, the CDR3 gives the full variable domain: EAGVTQSPTHLIKTRGQQATLRCSPISGHTSVYWYQQALGLGLQFLLWYDEGEERNRGNFPPRFSGRQFPNYSSELNVNALELEDSALYLCASSLVWDYHYEQYFGPGTRLTVT.

The rearrangement links TRBV5-1 to TRBJ2-7, with TRBD1 matching over 12 bases. This CDR3 spans 14 amino acids. Trimming took 4 bases from V and 4 from J; bases not matched to a gene: 3. From germline, CDR1 is SGHRS and CDR2 YFSETQ. The CDR3 DNA follows: TGCGCCAGCAGCGAGGGACAGGGGGCATACGAGCAGTACTTC. Residues: CASSEGQGAYEQYF.

This clone was found once. This chain uses TRBV7-2 with TRBJ1-3; weak D call: TRBD1 (6 bases). This CDR3 has 15 residues. Per germline, CDR1 SGHTA and CDR2 FQGNSA. The V gene lost 1 base and the J gene lost 4 bases, with 11 bases spanning the gap. The CDR3 DNA is TGTGCCAGCAGCTTAGACAGGGTTCCCGGAAACACCATATATTTT. It encodes CASSLDRVPGNTIYF. The entire variable domain, with the rest obtained from reference TRBV7-2 and TRBJ1-3, is as follows: GAGVSQSPSNKVTEKGKDVELRCDPISGHTALYWYRQSLGQGLEFLIYFQGNSAPDKSGLPSDRFSAERTGGSVSTLTIQRTQQEDSAVYLCASSLDRVPGNTIYFGEGSWLTVV.

The chain couples TRBV2 to TRBJ2-5; 7 bases are a match to TRBD2. This CDR3 region has 13 residues. V shed 10 bases, J shed 1 base, and the junction held 6 bases outside the gene matches. Germline lookup yields CDR1 SNHLY and CDR2 FYNNEI. Here the CDR3 reads CAIATSTQETQYF. CDR3 nucleotides: TGTGCCATCGCGACTAGCACCCAAGAGACCCAGTACTTC. Based on the CDR3 plus reference TRBV2 and TRBJ2-5, the full variable domain is EPEVTQTPSHQVTQMGQEVILRCVPISNHLYFYWYRQILGQKVEFLVSFYNNEISEKSEIFDDQFSVERPDGSNFTLKIRSTKLEDSAMYFCAIATSTQETQYFGPGTRLLVL.

The chain combines TRBV6-5 with TRBJ2-3; 10 positions agree with TRBD2. Germline V gene lookup returns CDR1 MNHEY and CDR2 SVGAGI. The CDR3 sequence is 13 residues long. J was trimmed by 11 bases and V by 5 bases; bases with no gene match: 7. The CDR3 DNA is TGTGCCAGCAGTCGCCCTAGCGGGGGTGGGCAGTATTTT. It translates to CASSRPSGGGQYF.

V is TRBV5-4 and J is TRBJ1-1; 8 nucleotides agree with TRBD1. The CDR3 runs to 14 residues. Trimming took 2 bases from V and 3 from J; bases not matched to a gene: 3. Germline loops: CDR1 SGHNT, CDR2 YYREEE (reference sequence). The CDR3 DNA reads as TGTGCCAGCAGCTTTGACAGGGGTGACACTGAAGCTTTCTTT. It yields the protein CASSFDRGDTEAFF.

The chain links TRBV6-5 to TRBJ1-4; 7 nucleotides align to TRBD1. The junction had 8 bases not matched to a gene; V was cut back by 6 bases and J by 10 bases. In germline, CDR1 is MNHEY, CDR2 SVGAGI. The CDR3 contains 13 residues. The CDR3 here is CASRGQFTGKLFF. CDR3 bases: TGTGCCAGCAGGGGACAGTTCACGGGAAAACTGTTTTTT.

This clone has only one observation. The rearrangement joins TRBV6-2 or TRBV6-3 to TRBJ2-5, with TRBD2 matching 14 bases. Looked up from germline, CDR1 is MNHEY and CDR2 is SVGEGT. This CDR3 comprises 15 residues. V shed 6 bases and J 7 bases; nucleotides not matched to a gene: 7. The CDR3 loop is CASSTTSGGAGTQYF. Here the CDR3 DNA reads TGTGCCAGCAGCACGACTAGCGGGGGGGCCGGGACCCAGTACTTC.

The chain links TRBV5-4 to TRBJ2-7, with 9 bases that match TRBD2. Trimming at V came to 0 bases and at J to 7 bases, leaving 14 bases not matched to a gene. CDR3 length: 17 residues. CDR1 and CDR2 from the germline V gene are SGHNT and YYREEE (reference sequence). In DNA form, the CDR3 reads TGTGCCAGCAGCTTGGCTGGGGGCGCGGGGGGGCTGTCAGAGCAGTACTTC. It specifies CASSLAGGAGGLSEQYF.

V gene TRBV19 combines with J gene TRBJ1-4; 9 nucleotides line up with TRBD1. Germline V lookup: CDR1 LNHDA, CDR2 SQIVND (reference sequence). This CDR3 contains 16 residues. The V and J ends lost 6 bases and 3 bases, in that order; junction bases with no gene match: 8. The CDR3 DNA follows: TGTGCCAGTAGAGAAGACAGGGGGGGCTCTAATGAAAAACTGTTTTTT. This codes for CASREDRGGSNEKLFF.

The chain combines TRBV7-6 with TRBJ2-7; perhaps TRBD1 as D (5 bases). Trimming removed 3 bases from V and 0 bases from J, with 12 bases in between. CDR1 is SGHVS and CDR2 is FNYEAQ in the germline V gene. This CDR3 has 15 amino acids. CDR3 amino acids: CASSFGGGHSYEQYF. The CDR3 DNA follows: TGTGCCAGCAGCTTTGGTGGCGGACACTCCTACGAGCAGTACTTC. Looking up the rest from reference TRBV7-6 and TRBJ2-7 gives the full variable domain: GAGVSQSPRYKVTKRGQDVALRCDPISGHVSLYWYRQALGQGPEFLTYFNYEAQQDKSGLPNDRFSAERPEGSISTLTIQRTEQRDSAMYRCASSFGGGHSYEQYFGPGTRLTVT.

V is TRBV5-1 and J is TRBJ1-2; 9 bases map to TRBD1. V was pared by 1 base and J by 8 bases, with 21 bases of the junction left unmatched. Germline CDR1 SGHRS, CDR2 YFSETQ. This CDR3 has 19 residues. The CDR3 DNA reads TGCGCCAGCAGCTTGACTCCGCCGGGACAGGGAACCCGGGTGGGGGGCTACACCTTC. Its protein is CASSLTPPGQGTRVGGYTF.

CDR3 sequence (DNA): TGCGCCAGCAGCCGGGCGCACAGAAATAATTCACCCCTCCACTTT. The encoded protein is CASSRAHRNNSPLHF. V is TRBV4-3 and J is TRBJ1-6; D gene ambiguous. Germline V gives CDR1 LGHNA, CDR2 YSLEER. This CDR3 comprises 15 residues. V dropped 4 bases and J dropped 5 bases, with 12 bases sitting between them.

The chain uses TRBV5-1 and TRBJ1-1; 7 bases agree with TRBD1. Per the germline V gene, CDR1 is SGHRS and CDR2 is YFSETQ. V trimming: 4 bases; J trimming: 5 bases; junction bases outside the gene matches: 14. This CDR3 region has 16 residues. CDR3: CASSPGQAGGGTEAFF. The CDR3 nucleotides are TGCGCCAGCAGCCCCGGACAGGCGGGAGGGGGGACTGAAGCTTTCTTT.